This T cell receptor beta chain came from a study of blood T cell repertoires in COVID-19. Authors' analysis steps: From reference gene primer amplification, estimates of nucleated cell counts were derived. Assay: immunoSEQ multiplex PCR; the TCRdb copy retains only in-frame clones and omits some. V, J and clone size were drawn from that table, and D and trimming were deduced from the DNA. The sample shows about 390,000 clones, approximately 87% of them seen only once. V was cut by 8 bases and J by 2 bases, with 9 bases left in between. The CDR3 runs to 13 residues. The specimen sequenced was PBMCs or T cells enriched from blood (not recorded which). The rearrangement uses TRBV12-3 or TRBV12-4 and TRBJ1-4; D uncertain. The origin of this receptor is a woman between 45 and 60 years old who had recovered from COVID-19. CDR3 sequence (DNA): TGTGCCAGCGGTGGCACCACTAATGAAAAACTGTTTTTT. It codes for CASGGTTNEKLFF.